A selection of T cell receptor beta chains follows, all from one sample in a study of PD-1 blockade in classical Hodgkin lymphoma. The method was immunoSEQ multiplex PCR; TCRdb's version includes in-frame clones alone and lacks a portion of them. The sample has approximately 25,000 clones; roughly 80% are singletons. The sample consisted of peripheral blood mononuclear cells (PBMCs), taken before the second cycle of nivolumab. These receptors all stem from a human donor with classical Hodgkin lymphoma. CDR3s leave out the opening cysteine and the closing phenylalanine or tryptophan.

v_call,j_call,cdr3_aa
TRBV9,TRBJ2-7,ASSPGWGEQY
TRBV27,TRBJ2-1,ASSQGFYNEQF
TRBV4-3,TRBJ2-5,ASSQDWDSPETQY
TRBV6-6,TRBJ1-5,ASSLRGEGNQPQH
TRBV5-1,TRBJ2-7,ASSLVLQGEGREQY
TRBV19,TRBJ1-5,ASSRTGFYSNQPQH
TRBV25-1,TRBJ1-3,ASSELGQGTDGNTIY
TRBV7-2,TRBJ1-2,ASSAPKGRGYGYT
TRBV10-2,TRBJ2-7,ASSESRGEFKPYEQY
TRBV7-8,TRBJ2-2,ASSFYMGNRGGELF
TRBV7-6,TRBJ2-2,ASSYNTGEGTGELF